This T cell receptor (beta chain) was found in a study of T-cell memory formation after mild COVID-19. About the study: The TCR clusters were mostly specific to one donor.

General study findings and limits: What remained unconfirmed was the SARS-CoV-2 specificity of second-wave clones peaking on day 37.

5'RACE with constant-segment primers built TCRalpha and TCRbeta cDNA libraries with UMIs. TCRdb processed the 5' RACE reads anew with MiXCR; each CDR3 protein has one entry. The table lists about 390,000 distinct CDR3 sequences, under 25% of them singletons. The CDR3 length is 16 residues. Between the trimmed V and J ends, which lost 1 base and 6 bases, there was a span of 18 bases. The germline V gene has CDR1 MGHRA and CDR2 YSYEKL. Note on this clonotype: Its antigen is currently unknown.

This chain connects TRBV4-1 to TRBJ2-5; TRBD1 might be the D (5 bases). The TCR was taken from an adult woman who had mild COVID-19 (a few samples of this study predate the infection). Cell type and time point are not known. Sequencing was done on a sample of PBMCs or a T cell subset sorted from them (not recorded which). CDR3 nucleotides: TGCGCCAGCAGCCAAGTAGGGGAATCAGACGGAAAGACCCAGTACTTC. It translates to CASSQVGESDGKTQYF.